These 20 T cell receptor beta chains originate from one sample sequenced in a study of persistence of HIV-infected CD4 T cells. This was the immunoSEQ version 4 assay in survey mode. Sequenced by immunoSEQ multiplex PCR; TCRdb stores in-frame clones only, minus some. The sample carries 30,000 to 45,000 clones, 75% to 85% recorded once. No antigen is known for these receptors. Cells were stimulated with overlapping HIV-1 Gag 15-mer peptides. CD40L-negative CD69-negative CD45RO-high memory CD4+ T cells were sorted as populations depleted of antigen-responding cells. The sequenced sample was cultured CD4+ T cells from PBMCs, obtained from a patient who received antiretroviral therapy. These TCRs come from an adult with HIV. The donor label of this sample is uncertain.

V gene TRBV3-1 (or the pseudogene TRBV3-2) combines with J gene TRBJ2-3; TRBD1 or TRBD2 may be the D gene (6 bases each). The CDR3 is 16 residues long. Per the germline V gene, CDR1 is LGHDT and CDR2 is YNNKEL (reference sequence). The germline V and J ends were trimmed by 0 bases and 2 bases, with 12 bases remaining between them. CDR3 loop: CASSQDMGGLTDTQYF. Written as DNA, the CDR3 is TGTGCCAGCAGCCAAGATATGGGGGGCCTCACAGATACGCAGTATTTT.

The genes are TRBV18 and TRBJ2-7, with 12 bases aligning to TRBD1. V trimming: 5 bases; J trimming: 4 bases; junction bases outside the gene matches: 6. The CDR3 has 15 amino acids. Germline values: CDR1 KGHSH, CDR2 LQKENI. DNA of the CDR3: TGTGCCAGCTCAGCTCAGGGACAGGGGGCTTACGAGCAGTACTTC. This encodes CASSAQGQGAYEQYF.

This clone was counted once. V usage is TRBV6-5 and J usage is TRBJ2-3, with TRBD2 identical over 14 bases. The V segment lost 2 bases and the J segment 6 bases; nucleotides outside the gene matches: 4. The CDR3 is made up of 16 amino acids. Germline V gene data show CDR1 as MNHEY and CDR2 as SVGAGI. CDR3 sequence: CASSYGTSGGWDTQYF. The CDR3 DNA follows: TGTGCCAGCAGTTACGGGACTAGCGGGGGTTGGGATACGCAGTATTTT.

The chain is built from TRBV29-1 and TRBJ1-1, with a possible D match to TRBD1 (6 bases). Trimming took off 2 bases at V and 0 bases at J, with 7 bases between the two ends. Looked up from germline, CDR1 is SQVTM and CDR2 is ANQGSEA. The length of the CDR3 is 13 residues. The CDR3 bases are TGCAGCGTTGAAAAGGGGGTGAACACTGAAGCTTTCTTT. Amino acids: CSVEKGVNTEAFF.

The CDR3 DNA reads as TGTGCCAGCAGCCTAGACAGGGGGCAGAACACCATATATTTT. The encoded protein is CASSLDRGQNTIYF. The rearrangement uses TRBV7-8 and TRBJ1-3; 10 bases map to TRBD1. The CDR3 has 14 residues. V gave up 5 bases and J gave up 7 bases; unmatched junction bases: 5. Per germline, CDR1 SGHVS and CDR2 FQNEAQ.

The chain employs TRBV30 and TRBJ1-1; 9 bases align to TRBD1. The germline gives CDR1 GTSNPN, CDR2 SVGIG (reference sequence). Trimming removed 5 bases from V and 5 bases from J; junction bases left unmatched: 12. The CDR3 has 15 residues. In DNA, the CDR3 is TGTGCCTGGTCCCAAGCCGGGACAGGGAGAACTGAAGCTTTCTTT. Protein: CAWSQAGTGRTEAFF.

This chain uses TRBV11-3 with TRBJ2-1, with 7 bases aligning to TRBD2. J lost 6 bases, V lost 4 bases, and 9 bases had no gene match. The germline gives CDR1 SGHNT, CDR2 YENEEA. The CDR3 consists of 15 residues. The CDR3 protein is CASSSGLVGSNEQFF. CDR3 coding DNA: TGTGCCAGCAGCTCCGGACTAGTGGGGAGCAATGAGCAGTTCTTC.

This sequence joins TRBV7-8 and TRBJ1-4, with D tentatively TRBD1 (6 bases). The CDR3 runs to 15 residues. Deletions cut 5 bases from V and 8 bases from J, with 18 bases between. CDR1 and CDR2 (germline): SGHVS, FQNEAQ. For the CDR3, the DNA is TGTGCCAGCAGCGCTCAGACAGGTTCGGTAGAAAAACTGTTTTTT. Its translation is CASSAQTGSVEKLFF.

Regarding this clone: Other DNA sequences of this sample code for an identical CDR3. The chain carries TRBV30 and TRBJ1-6; 8 nucleotides line up with TRBD1. Germline CDR1 GTSNPN, CDR2 SVGIG (reference sequence). The ends lost 0 bases at V and 9 bases at J; junction bases unmatched: 10. This CDR3 comprises 16 residues. The CDR3, as DNA: TGTGCCTGGAGTGTAATCGGGCAGGGGGCGGGTTCACCCCTCCACTTT. Its protein product is CAWSVIGQGAGSPLHF.

The chain employs TRBV19 and TRBJ2-7; no clear D gene. The CDR3 is made up of 14 amino acids. The V gene's germline CDR1 is LNHDA and CDR2 SQIVND (reference sequence). V was cut by 2 bases and J by 0 bases, with 8 bases left in between. CDR3 protein: CASSIQQHSYEQYF. The CDR3 region has the DNA TGTGCCAGTAGTATACAACAGCACTCCTACGAGCAGTACTTC.

About this clone: One end of the junction is discordant with germline, which a read error may explain. This sequence joins TRBV5-1 and TRBJ1-4; 9 nucleotides line up with TRBD1. Germline CDR1 and CDR2: SGHRS and YFSETQ. The CDR3 has 16 residues. CDR3 DNA sequence: TGCGCCAGCAGCCCCGGACAGGGGACGACTAGTGAAAAACTGTTTTTT. Amino acids: CASSPGQGTTSEKLFF.

This clone has just one count. The chain uses TRBV3-1 (or the pseudogene TRBV3-2) and TRBJ1-6; 7 nucleotides match TRBD1. This CDR3 has 16 residues. Germline trimming cut 4 bases from V and 7 bases from J; bases unmatched to any gene: 10. Germline CDR1 reads LGHDT; CDR2 reads YNNKEL (reference sequence). CDR3 in DNA: TGTGCCAGCAGCCCTCGTTCTCAGGGGGTAAATTCACCCCTCCACTTT. Its translation is CASSPRSQGVNSPLHF.

The chain combines TRBV27 with TRBJ2-3; a weak D match, TRBD1 (6 bases). This CDR3 has 16 amino acids. V shed 6 bases and J shed 6 bases, with 22 bases lying between them. In germline, CDR1 is MNHEY, CDR2 SMNVEV (reference sequence). The CDR3 DNA reads TGTGCCAGCAGCCCCGGGACACCCATGTTCGAGGATACGCAGTATTTT. Amino acids: CASSPGTPMFEDTQYF.

This sequence joins TRBV6-5 and TRBJ1-2, with D unresolved. Germline V gene data show CDR1 as MNHEY and CDR2 as SVGAGI. Trimming stripped 7 bases from V and 4 bases from J, with 7 bases between. The CDR3 is made up of 11 amino acids. The CDR3 spells CASILLYGYTF. CDR3 DNA: TGTGCCAGCATTCTGCTCTATGGCTACACCTTC.

The V gene is TRBV12-5, the J gene TRBJ1-3; D remains unclear. V shed 2 bases and J shed 3 bases, with 8 bases lying between them. The CDR3 totals 14 residues. Germline V gene sequence: CDR1 LGHNT, CDR2 FRNRAP. Written as DNA, the CDR3 is TGTGCTAGTGGTTTGCCGCAGAGTGGAAACACCATATATTTT. Amino acids: CASGLPQSGNTIYF.

This sequence joins TRBV7-8 and TRBJ1-5, with unresolved D. Germline V gives CDR1 SGHVS, CDR2 FQNEAQ. V shed 4 bases and J shed 9 bases, with 10 bases lying between them. The CDR3 totals 12 residues. Here the CDR3 reads CASSSHEGPQHF. The CDR3 DNA is TGTGCCAGCAGCTCACACGAGGGGCCCCAGCATTTT.

The rearrangement joins TRBV29-1 to TRBJ1-4, with TRBD1 matching over 7 bases. Germline CDR1 and CDR2: SQVTM and ANQGSEA. J was trimmed by 8 bases and V by 5 bases; bases with no gene match: 5. The CDR3 totals 12 residues. The CDR3 reads CSVYGQEEKLFF. CDR3 sequence (DNA): TGCAGCGTTTACGGACAGGAAGAAAAACTGTTTTTT.

The chain carries TRBV5-6 and TRBJ1-2; unclear D gene. The ends were cut back, 0 bases at V and 6 bases at J, with 18 bases in the middle. This CDR3 has 16 residues. CDR1 SGHDT and CDR2 YYEEEE come from the germline V gene. The CDR3 spells CASSLGRGHAVNGYTF. CDR3 coding DNA: TGTGCCAGCAGCTTGGGCCGCGGCCACGCAGTGAATGGCTACACCTTC.

This chain joins TRBV29-1 and TRBJ2-3; 7 bases agree with TRBD1. The ends lost 4 bases at V and 9 bases at J; junction bases unmatched: 7. Germline V gene lookup returns CDR1 SQVTM and CDR2 ANQGSEA. The CDR3 contains 12 residues. The CDR3 loop is CSVAIDRDTQYF. In DNA, the CDR3 is TGCAGCGTTGCTATAGACAGGGACACGCAGTATTTT.

The chain combines TRBV29-1 with TRBJ2-1; 10 bases are a match to TRBD2. CDR1 is SQVTM and CDR2 is ANQGSEA in the germline V gene. This CDR3 has 16 residues. V lost 2 bases, J lost 1 base, and 5 bases stayed unmatched. The chain's CDR3 is CSVESGGAESYNEQFF. CDR3 sequence (DNA): TGCAGCGTTGAAAGCGGGGGGGCCGAGTCCTACAATGAGCAGTTCTTC.